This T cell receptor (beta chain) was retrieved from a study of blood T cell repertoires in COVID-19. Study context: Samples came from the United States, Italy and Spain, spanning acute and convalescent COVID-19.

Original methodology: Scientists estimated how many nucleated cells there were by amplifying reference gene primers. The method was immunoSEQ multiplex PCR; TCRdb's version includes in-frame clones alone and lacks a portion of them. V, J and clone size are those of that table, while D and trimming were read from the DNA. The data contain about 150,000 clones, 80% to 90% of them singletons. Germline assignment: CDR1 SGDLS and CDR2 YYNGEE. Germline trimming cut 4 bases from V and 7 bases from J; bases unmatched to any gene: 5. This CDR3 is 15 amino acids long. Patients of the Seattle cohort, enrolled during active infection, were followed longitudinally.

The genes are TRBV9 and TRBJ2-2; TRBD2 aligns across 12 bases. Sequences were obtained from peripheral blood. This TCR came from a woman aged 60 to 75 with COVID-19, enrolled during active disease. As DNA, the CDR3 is TGTGCCAGCAGCCCCTGGACTAGCGGGGACGGGGAGCTGTTTTTT. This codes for CASSPWTSGDGELFF.